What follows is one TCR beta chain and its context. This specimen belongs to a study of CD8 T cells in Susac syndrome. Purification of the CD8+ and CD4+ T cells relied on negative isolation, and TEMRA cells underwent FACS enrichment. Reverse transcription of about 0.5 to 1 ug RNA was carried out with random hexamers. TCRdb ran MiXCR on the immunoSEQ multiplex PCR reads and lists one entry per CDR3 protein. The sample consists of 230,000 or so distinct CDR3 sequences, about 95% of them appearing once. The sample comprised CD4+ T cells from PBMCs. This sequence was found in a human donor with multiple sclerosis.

The CDR3 loop is CASSKSGTTQETQYF. In DNA form, the CDR3 reads TGTGCCAGCAGCAAATCCGGGACTACTCAAGAGACCCAGTACTTC. The V and J genes are TRBV21-1 and TRBJ2-5; the DNA was not used to check the table's D call, TRBD1. TRBV21-1 is a pseudogene segment. This CDR3 contains 15 residues.